The rows below give T cell receptor beta chains drawn from one sample of a study of blood T cells in healthy people across ages. TCRdb processed the 5' RACE reads anew with MiXCR; each CDR3 protein has one entry. The repertoire holds fewer than 650,000 distinct CDR3 sequences, with approximately 26% as singletons. These data also formed part of another study, on T cells of mothers and their children.

The specimen sequenced was blood. The receptors derive from a boy aged 2 to 9 in good health. Both conserved end residues are part of each CDR3. The D gene is left open where the match is weak. Not every row has a clone size; where given, it reads once, few, many or a size class.

>.|few|TRBV24-1|TRBJ2-5
TGTGCCACCAACGATGACTGGGTCCAAGAGACCCAGTACTTC
CATNDDWVQETQYF
>.|.|TRBV20-1|TRBJ2-1
TGCAGTGCCACACAGGGGGGGGGGCAGTTCTTC
CSATQGGGQFF
>.|.|TRBV7-2|TRBJ2-5
TGTGCCAGCAGCCGGAGATTAGAGACCCAGTACTTC
CASSRRLETQYF
>.|once|TRBV5-1|TRBJ1-1
TGCGCCAGCGGTTATGCGTCTGGGGGACGCATTAAGAACACTGAAGCTTTCTTT
CASGYASGGRIKNTEAFF
>.|.|TRBV18|TRBJ1-4
TGTGCCAGCTCACCGGGCAGCTTTGCAACTAATGAAAGACTGTTTTTT
CASSPGSFATNERLFF
>.|.|TRBV6-4|TRBJ2-1
TGTGCCAGCGGGGAGGGGGGCTACAATGAGCAGTTCTTC
CASGEGGYNEQFF
>.|.|TRBV20-1|TRBJ1-1
TGCAGTGCCCACTTCGGAGGGAACACTGAAGCTTTCTTT
CSAHFGGNTEAFF
>.|.|TRBV4-2|TRBJ1-4
TGTGCCAGCAGCCAAGACAGAACTAATGAAAAACTGTTTTTT
CASSQDRTNEKLFF
>.|.|TRBV29-1|TRBJ1-2
TGCAGCGCGGGGCAGGACTATGGCTACACCTTC
CSAGQDYGYTF
>.|many|TRBV4-1|TRBJ1-1
TGCGCCAGCAGCCAAGGGGGGGGTGAAGCTTTCTTT
CASSQGGGEAFF
>.|.|TRBV27|TRBJ2-5
TGTGCCAGCGGATACAGATTCCAAGAGACCCAGTACTTC
CASGYRFQETQYF
>.|many|TRBV20-1|TRBJ1-3
TGCAGTGCTAGAGATTTGGGGTCTGGAAACACCATATATTTT
CSARDLGSGNTIYF
>.|.|TRBV3-1|TRBJ2-5
TGTGCCAGCAGCTACGAAGGGGGGTGGGAGACCCAGTACTTC
CASSYEGGWETQYF
>.|few|TRBV6-5|TRBJ2-4
TGTGCCAGCAGCCTCCACCCGACAGTAGCCAAAAACATTCAGTACTTC
CASSLHPTVAKNIQYF
>.|.|TRBV4-2|TRBJ1-6
TGTGCCAGCAGCCAAGATACGGCAGCGAATTCACCCCTCCACTTT
CASSQDTAANSPLHF
>.|.|TRBV6-2/TRBV6-3|TRBJ2-5
TGTGCCAGCAGCGAACTCGAACTCTGGGGCGAAGAGACCCAGTACTTC
CASSELELWGEETQYF
>.|.|TRBV29-1|TRBJ1-2
TGCAGCACTTCCAGGACAGATCGTTATGGCTACACCTTC
CSTSRTDRYGYTF
>TRBD2|.|TRBV12-3/TRBV12-4|TRBJ2-1
TGTGCCAGCAGTTGGGCTAGCGGAACCTACAATGAGCAGTTCTTC
CASSWASGTYNEQFF
>TRBD2|.|TRBV27|TRBJ2-7
TGTGCCAGCGGACCTTCTTGGGGTAGCGGGGGAGGCTACGAGCAGTACTTC
CASGPSWGSGGGYEQYF
>TRBD1|few|TRBV14|TRBJ1-1
TGTGCCAGCAGCCCCGGGGACAGGGGTTGGGACACTGAAGCTTTCTTT
CASSPGDRGWDTEAFF
>.|.|TRBV20-1|TRBJ2-7
TGCAGTGCTAGAGGGGGGACGTACGAGCAGTACTTC
CSARGGTYEQYF
>TRBD2|.|TRBV7-2|TRBJ2-3
TGTGCCAGCAGCTTATCGGGACTAGCGGGCCTAAGCACAGATACGCAGTATTTT
CASSLSGLAGLSTDTQYF
>.|few|TRBV7-9|TRBJ2-2
TGTGCCAGCAGCAGGTCCAAGGGAACCGGGGAGCTGTTTTTT
CASSRSKGTGELFF
>TRBD1|.|TRBV7-9|TRBJ2-5
TGTGCCAGCAGCCTGACTGGGACAGGAATTCAAGAGACCCAGTACTTC
CASSLTGTGIQETQYF
>.|.|TRBV6-5|TRBJ2-7
TGTGCCAGCAGTTACTTGACAGTAAGCGAGCAGTACTTC
CASSYLTVSEQYF
>TRBD2|few|TRBV6-5|TRBJ2-3
TGTGCCAGCAGTTACTCGAGGACTAGCGGTCGCACAGATACGCAGTATTTT
CASSYSRTSGRTDTQYF
>.|.|TRBV5-5|TRBJ2-5
TGTGCCAGCAGCTTTCTAGGGCTAGCCCAAGAGACCCAGTACTTC
CASSFLGLAQETQYF
>TRBD1|many|TRBV7-9|TRBJ2-5
TGTGCCAGCAGCACTAGCCGGGACAGGATAAAGTTC
CASSTSRDRIKF
>.|few|TRBV20-1|TRBJ2-5
TGCAGTGCTAGTTGGGGTTCCGGAGCGGTTCAAGAGACCCAGTACTTC
CSASWGSGAVQETQYF
>.|few|TRBV29-1|TRBJ2-7
TGCAGCGTTCGCAGGGGGGACGAGCAGTACTTC
CSVRRGDEQYF
>.|.|TRBV20-1|TRBJ2-3
TGCAGTGCTACCGGACCTCTGGGCACAGATACACAGTATTTT
CSATGPLGTDTQYF
>.|few|TRBV4-1|TRBJ1-3
TGCGCCAGCAGCCAAGTCGAAGGAAACTCTGGAAACACCATATATTTT
CASSQVEGNSGNTIYF
>.|.|TRBV7-3|TRBJ2-1
TGTGCCAGCAGCTGGGAGGGACACCTCAATGAGCAGTTCTTC
CASSWEGHLNEQFF
>TRBD1|many|TRBV7-2|TRBJ2-1
TGTGCCAGCAGCTTAGGACAGGGGACCTACAATGAGCAGTTCTTC
CASSLGQGTYNEQFF
>.|.|TRBV20-1|TRBJ2-3
TGCAGTGCTAGAGCACACTTCGGTCAACTAGTCGGTTCAGATACGCAGTATTTT
CSARAHFGQLVGSDTQYF
>.|few|TRBV6-2/TRBV6-3|TRBJ2-7
TGTGCCAGCGGTAAGCGGAGCTCCTACGAGCAGTACTTC
CASGKRSSYEQYF
>.|.|TRBV4-1|TRBJ1-2
TGCGCCAGCAGCCAAGGGGACAAAGAGTTCTATGGCTACACCTTC
CASSQGDKEFYGYTF
>.|.|TRBV11-2|TRBJ1-5
TGTGCCAGCAGCGTTGGAGGGCGACCCAATCAGCCCCAGCATTTT
CASSVGGRPNQPQHF
>.|.|TRBV7-9|TRBJ2-4
TGTGCCAGCAGCTTAGTCCCTAGCTCTTCGAACATTCAGTACTTC
CASSLVPSSSNIQYF
>.|.|TRBV7-9|TRBJ1-2
TGTGCCAGCAGCCGGGACGACTATGGCTACACCTTC
CASSRDDYGYTF
>.|.|TRBV6-4|TRBJ1-1
TGTGCCAGCAGTGACGGGGTGAACACTGAAGCTTTCTTT
CASSDGVNTEAFF
>.|.|TRBV21-1|TRBJ2-5
TGTGCCAGCACCGAAATTAGACAGTCCCAAGAGACCCAGTACTTC
CASTEIRQSQETQYF
>.|.|TRBV29-1|TRBJ1-1
TGCAGCGTTGATCAAGGGCTCACTGAAGCTTTCTTT
CSVDQGLTEAFF
>.|.|TRBV7-2|TRBJ2-7
TGTGCCAGCAGCACAAAGGCGATCCCACCTCACTACGAGCAGTACTTC
CASSTKAIPPHYEQYF
>TRBD1|.|TRBV29-1|TRBJ2-5
TGCAGCGCCCGACAGGGTGGGTCAGAGACCCAGTACTTC
CSARQGGSETQYF
>TRBD2|.|TRBV30|TRBJ2-7
TGTGCCTGGAGTGTAGGCGGGGGGCCCTACTACGAGCAGTACTTC
CAWSVGGGPYYEQYF
>.|.|TRBV5-5|TRBJ2-2
TGTGCCAGCAGCCCGGGACTCCTCACCGGGGAGCTGTTTTTT
CASSPGLLTGELFF
>TRBD1|few|TRBV29-1|TRBJ2-5
TGCAGCGTTGAAGGCGACAGGGTGGAGACCCAGTACTTC
CSVEGDRVETQYF
>.|few|TRBV6-2/TRBV6-3|TRBJ2-4
TGTGCCAGCAGTTCCCCTTTGGGGGGACGGACTCAGTACTTC
CASSSPLGGRTQYF